This T cell receptor beta chain was sequenced for a study of blood T cell repertoires in COVID-19. Study context: COVID-19 samples, acute and convalescent, were from the United States, Italy and Spain. T cells, B-cell-depleted T cells, or PBMCs supplied cDNA or gDNA.

Original methodology: Estimates of nucleated cell counts were drawn from the amplification of reference gene primers. Clones were sequenced by immunoSEQ multiplex PCR, and TCRdb holds only the in-frame ones, with some missing. V and J calls plus clone size are reproduced from that table; the DNA served to infer D and trimming. The data contain around 200,000 clones, roughly 90% of them seen just once; the ten biggest clones take up over 1.5%. About this clone: The same CDR3 also results from other DNA sequences found in this sample.

After removal of 5 bases from V and 4 bases from J, the junction contained 2 bases not matched to a gene. The V gene's germline CDR1 is SGHTA and CDR2 FQGTGA. The CDR3 extends over 13 amino acids. The genes are TRBV7-3 and TRBJ1-1; 9 bases line up with TRBD1. The sequenced sample was peripheral blood. This TCR came from a man aged 35 to 55 with active or convalescent COVID-19. CDR3 nucleotide sequence: TGTGCCAGCAGCCTGACAGGGGGCACTGAAGCTTTCTTT. Its translation: CASSLTGGTEAFF.